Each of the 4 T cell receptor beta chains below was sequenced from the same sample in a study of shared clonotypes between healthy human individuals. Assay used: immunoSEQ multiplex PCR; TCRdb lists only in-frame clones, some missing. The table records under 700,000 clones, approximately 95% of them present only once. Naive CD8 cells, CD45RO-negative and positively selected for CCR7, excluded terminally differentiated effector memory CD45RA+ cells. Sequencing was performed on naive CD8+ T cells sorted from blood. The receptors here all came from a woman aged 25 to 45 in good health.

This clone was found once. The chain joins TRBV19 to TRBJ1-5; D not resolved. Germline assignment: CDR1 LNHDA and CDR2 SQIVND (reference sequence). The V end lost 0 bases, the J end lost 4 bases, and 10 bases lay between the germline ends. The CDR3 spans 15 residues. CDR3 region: CASSIEGRLNQPQHF. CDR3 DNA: TGTGCCAGTAGTATAGAGGGCAGACTAAATCAGCCCCAGCATTTT.

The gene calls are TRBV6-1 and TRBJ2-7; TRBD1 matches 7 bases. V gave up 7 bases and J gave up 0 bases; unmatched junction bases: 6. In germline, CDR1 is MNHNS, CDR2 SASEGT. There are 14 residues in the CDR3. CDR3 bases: TGTGCCAGCATTGGACGGGACAGCTCCTACGAGCAGTACTTC. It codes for CASIGRDSSYEQYF.

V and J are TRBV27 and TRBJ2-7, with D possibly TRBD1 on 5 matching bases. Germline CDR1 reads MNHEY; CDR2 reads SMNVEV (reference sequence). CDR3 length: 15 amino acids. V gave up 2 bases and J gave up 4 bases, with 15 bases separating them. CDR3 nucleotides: TGTGCCAGCAGTTTAAGAACAGGCGCTTCGTACGAGCAGTACTTC. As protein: CASSLRTGASYEQYF.

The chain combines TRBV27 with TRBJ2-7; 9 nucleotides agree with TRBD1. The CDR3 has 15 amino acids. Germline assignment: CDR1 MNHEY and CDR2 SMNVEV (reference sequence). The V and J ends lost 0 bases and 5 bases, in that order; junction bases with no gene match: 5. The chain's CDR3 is CASSLSGQGVDEQYF. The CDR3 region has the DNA TGTGCCAGCAGTTTATCGGGACAGGGAGTCGACGAGCAGTACTTC.